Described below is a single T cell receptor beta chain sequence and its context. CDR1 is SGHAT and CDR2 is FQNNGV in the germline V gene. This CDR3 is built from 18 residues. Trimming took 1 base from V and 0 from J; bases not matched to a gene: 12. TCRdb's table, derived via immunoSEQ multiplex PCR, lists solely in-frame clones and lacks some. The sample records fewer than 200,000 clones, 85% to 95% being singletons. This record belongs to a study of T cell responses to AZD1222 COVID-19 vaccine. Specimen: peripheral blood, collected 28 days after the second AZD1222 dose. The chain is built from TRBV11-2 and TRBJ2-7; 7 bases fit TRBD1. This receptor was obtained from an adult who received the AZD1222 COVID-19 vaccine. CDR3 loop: CASSLVRSGRTGSYEQYF. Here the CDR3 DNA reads TGTGCCAGCAGCTTAGTACGGTCAGGTAGGACAGGCTCCTACGAGCAGTACTTC.